The 9 T cell receptor beta chains presented below share a single source sample, sequenced in a study of T cells in localized non-small cell lung cancer. Sequenced by immunoSEQ multiplex PCR; TCRdb stores in-frame clones only, minus some. The data show under 2,500 clones, 20% to 25% seen once. The sample consisted of normal lung tissue next to the tumor, taken before any cancer treatment. The origin of the receptors is a female donor with stage II lung adenocarcinoma.

This clone was detected a few times. The rearrangement links TRBV19 to TRBJ2-3; D call uncertain. The germline gives CDR1 LNHDA, CDR2 SQIVND (reference sequence). The CDR3 runs to 15 residues. The germline V and J ends were trimmed by 7 bases and 0 bases, with 14 bases remaining between them. CDR3 loop: CASKQYGSSTDTQYF. DNA for the CDR3: TGTGCCAGTAAACAATACGGGTCTAGCACAGATACGCAGTATTTT.

In its sample, this clone is medium-sized (0.01 to 0.1%). The V call is TRBV4-1, the J call TRBJ2-1, with 10 bases identical to TRBD2. V was pared by 4 bases and J by 8 bases, with 11 bases of the junction left unmatched. From germline, CDR1 is MGHRA and CDR2 YSYEKL. The CDR3 is 16 residues long. This CDR3 reads CASSLSERGGRDEQFF. DNA of the CDR3: TGCGCCAGCAGCCTCTCCGAGCGGGGGGGTAGGGATGAGCAGTTCTTC.

This clone is medium-sized within its sample. The V call is TRBV11-3, the J call TRBJ2-3; D unresolved. Germline V lookup: CDR1 SGHNT, CDR2 YENEEA. Trimming took 1 base from V and 2 from J, leaving 10 bases between them. The CDR3 runs to 15 residues. The CDR3 region is CASSLGGSLTDTQYF. CDR3 nucleotide sequence: TGTGCCAGCAGCTTAGGGGGATCCCTCACAGATACGCAGTATTTT.

This clone was detected a few times. This chain joins TRBV6-8 and TRBJ2-7; 12 bases fit TRBD2. The germline gives CDR1 MNHGY, CDR2 SAAAGT. V gave up 5 bases and J gave up 7 bases; unmatched junction bases: 9. The CDR3 contains 15 residues. The CDR3 bases are TGTGCCAGCAGTGCCAGGACTAGCGGGGACAAAGAGCAGTACTTC. It specifies CASSARTSGDKEQYF.

This clone was observed a few times. The genes are TRBV19 and TRBJ1-4; tentatively, D is TRBD1 (6 bases). The germline gives CDR1 LNHDA, CDR2 SQIVND (reference sequence). The V and J ends lost 3 bases and 4 bases respectively, with 18 bases between them. This CDR3 spans 17 amino acids. This chain's CDR3 is CASSIGRRGGLNEKLFF. The CDR3, as DNA: TGTGCCAGTAGTATCGGGCGTAGGGGGGGCCTTAATGAAAAACTGTTTTTT. The full variable domain, its missing parts supplied by reference TRBV19 and TRBJ1-4, is DGGITQSPKYLFRKEGQNVTLSCEQNLNHDAMYWYRQDPGQGLRLIYYSQIVNDFQKGDIAEGYSVSREKKESFPLTVTSAQKNPTAFYLCASSIGRRGGLNEKLFFGSGTQLSVL.

In regard to this clone: It is unclear where the CDR3 begins or ends on the DNA, so no DNA is shown, and the CDR3 is as TCRdb lists it. The chain joins TRBV7-5 to TRBJ2-6; TRBD2 is taken as the D call from the table, unchecked against the DNA. TRBV7-5 is marked as a pseudogene. The CDR3 is 19 amino acids in total, end residues counted. CDR3: CASSLVGGGAGSGANVLTF.

The J gene is TRBJ2-7, the V gene TRBV18; D is possibly TRBD1 (5 bases). From germline, CDR1 is KGHSH and CDR2 LQKENI. The CDR3 totals 12 residues. Between the trimmed V and J ends, which lost 3 bases and 4 bases, there was a span of 7 bases. CDR3 DNA sequence: TGTGCCAGCTCACCGGACAAGTACGAGCAGTACTTC. It yields the protein CASSPDKYEQYF.

This clone was recorded a few times. The chain joins TRBV6-8 to TRBJ2-1; TRBD1 aligns across 8 bases. CDR3 size: 13 residues. Per the germline V gene, CDR1 is MNHGY and CDR2 is SAAAGT. With V trimmed by 4 bases and J by 8 bases, 4 bases remained unmatched. The CDR3 reads CASSWLTGDEQFF. The CDR3 nucleotides read TGTGCCAGCAGTTGGTTGACAGGGGATGAGCAGTTCTTC.

The chain recombines TRBV6-8 with TRBJ1-1; the D is unclear. CDR1 is MNHGY and CDR2 is SAAAGT in the germline V gene. The CDR3 has 13 amino acids. Trimming cost V 6 bases and J 0 bases, with 8 bases left between them. CDR3 nucleotides: TGTGCCAGCAGATTACACGTGAACACTGAAGCTTTCTTT. Translating it yields CASRLHVNTEAFF.